The 24 T cell receptor beta chains below were found in one sample sequenced in a study of T cell repertoires in cytomegalovirus infection. For these receptors, no antigen is known. TCRdb recomputed calls from the reads with MiXCR, one row per CDR3 protein. Of over 95,000 distinct CDR3 sequences in the sample, about 30% were seen once. The material sequenced was CD8+ T cells from cultured PBMCs, taken from culture after CMV antigen stimulation. These receptors all stem from a human donor in good health (CMV status not recorded). Some clones in this sample may be carry-over from other donors' samples.

This chain links TRBV4-1 with TRBJ1-6; D is unresolved. The CDR3 runs 14 residues. Looked up from germline, CDR1 is MGHRA and CDR2 is YSYEKL. V gave up 4 bases and J gave up 7 bases, with 11 bases separating them. The CDR3 loop is CASSLSDGNSPLHF. CDR3 nucleotides: TGCGCCAGCAGCCTGTCGGACGGAAATTCACCCCTCCACTTT.

DNA of the CDR3: TGTGCCAGCAGCTACCCCTTAGCGGGGGGGTACAATGAGCAGTTCTTC. Translation: CASSYPLAGGYNEQFF. The V and J genes are TRBV7-4 and TRBJ2-1; TRBD2 agrees at 11 bases. CDR3 length: 16 amino acids. Losses at the gene ends were 4 bases for V and 4 bases for J; bases not matched to a gene: 6. The V gene's germline CDR1 is SGHVT and CDR2 SQSDAQ.

The rearrangement uses TRBV12-5 and TRBJ1-1; TRBD1 agrees at 8 bases. The CDR3 covers 16 residues. CDR1 is LGHNT, CDR2 FRNRAP, per germline. The junction had 8 bases not matched to a gene; V was cut back by 5 bases and J by 0 bases. The CDR3 here is CASGPGTGGMNTEAFF. The CDR3 coding sequence is TGTGCTAGTGGTCCCGGGACAGGAGGAATGAACACTGAAGCTTTCTTT.

V gene TRBV6-2 or TRBV6-3 combines with J gene TRBJ1-2; unclear D gene. Trimming took off 6 bases at V and 3 bases at J, with 14 bases between the two ends. The CDR3 contains 14 residues. Per germline, CDR1 MNHEY and CDR2 SVGEGT. The CDR3 reads CASSTGLRDYGYTF. In DNA form, the CDR3 reads TGTGCCAGCAGCACCGGGCTGAGGGACTATGGCTACACCTTC.

This clonotype came up a few times. V gene TRBV4-2 combines with J gene TRBJ2-3; 8 bases map to TRBD2. CDR3 length: 17 residues. Germline-derived CDR1 and CDR2 are LGHNA and YNFKEQ. V dropped 2 bases and J dropped 5; count of bases not matched to a gene: 12. The CDR3 DNA reads as TGTGCCAGCAGCCAATTAGCGGGACCGGGTTTGATAGATACGCAGTATTTT. Amino acids: CASSQLAGPGLIDTQYF.

This clonotype was detected only a few times. V usage is TRBV25-1 and J usage is TRBJ2-1; the D is unclear. The germline V and J ends were trimmed by 5 bases and 4 bases, with 9 bases remaining between them. The CDR3 is 13 residues long. In germline, CDR1 is MGHDK, CDR2 SYGVNS. This CDR3 is CASSPRSYNEQFF. The CDR3 nucleotides are TGTGCCAGCAGTCCCCGGAGTTACAATGAGCAGTTCTTC.

The chain uses TRBV14 and TRBJ2-2; D is uncertain. Trimming left V 5 bases short and J 5 bases short, with 9 bases between. CDR3 length: 13 amino acids. From germline, CDR1 is SGHDN and CDR2 FVKESK. The CDR3 loop is CASSALRTGELFF. DNA of the CDR3: TGTGCCAGCAGCGCCCTGAGGACCGGGGAGCTGTTTTTT. Variable domain in full (rest from reference TRBV14 and TRBJ2-2): EAGVTQFPSHSVIEKGQTVTLRCDPISGHDNLYWYRRVMGKEIKFLLHFVKESKQDESGMPNNRFLAERTGGTYSTLKVQPAELEDSGVYFCASSALRTGELFFGEGSRLTVL.

The rearrangement links TRBV20-1 to TRBJ1-1, with 8 bases fitting TRBD1. This CDR3 contains 15 residues. With 0 bases clipped from V and 5 bases from J, the junction kept 8 bases outside the gene matches. Germline V lookup: CDR1 DFQATT, CDR2 SNEGSKA (reference sequence). The CDR3 DNA reads as TGCAGTGCTAGAGATCTAGGACAGGGTTGGACTGAAGCTTTCTTT. This translates into CSARDLGQGWTEAFF.

The rearrangement links TRBV27 to TRBJ2-5, with D unresolved. Germline CDR1 is MNHEY and CDR2 is SMNVEV (reference sequence). V gave up 2 bases and J gave up 5 bases, with 9 bases separating them. This CDR3 is built from 13 residues. The DNA of the CDR3 is TGTGCCAGCAGTTTACAGGTTTCCGAGACCCAGTACTTC. This codes for CASSLQVSETQYF.

This chain connects TRBV7-2 to TRBJ1-2; no reliable D call. The germline gives CDR1 SGHTA, CDR2 FQGNSA. With 5 bases removed from V and 8 bases from J, the gap between germline ends came to 24 bases. This CDR3 spans 16 amino acids. CDR3 DNA: TGTGCCAGCAGCCCACCCGGTGGAGGGTTGTTTGAGGGCTACACCTTC. It yields the protein CASSPPGGGLFEGYTF.

The sample holds many counts of this clonotype. The J gene is TRBJ2-5, the V gene TRBV29-1, with D possibly being TRBD2 (5 bases). CDR1 SQVTM and CDR2 ANQGSEA come from the germline V gene. The CDR3 length is 12 residues. Trimming shortened V by 4 bases and J by 3 bases, and 9 bases separated the two germline ends. The CDR3, as DNA: TGCAGCGTTGGACTACTTGAAGAGACCCAGTACTTC. Protein: CSVGLLEETQYF.

This clonotype has at least ten counts. This rearrangement joins TRBV7-6 to TRBJ1-2, with 9 bases matching TRBD1. This CDR3 has 15 amino acids. Germline V lookup: CDR1 SGHVS, CDR2 FNYEAQ. V shed 5 bases and J 5 bases; nucleotides not matched to a gene: 9. CDR3 DNA: TGTGCCAGCAGCCCTAGGGACAGGGAACCATATGGCTACACCTTC. It yields the protein CASSPRDREPYGYTF.

The chain recombines TRBV3-1 with TRBJ2-1; 7 nucleotides line up with TRBD1. The CDR3 spans 14 residues. V trimming: 8 bases; J trimming: 4 bases; junction bases outside the gene matches: 8. Per the germline V gene, CDR1 is LGHDT and CDR2 is YNNKEL (reference sequence). CDR3 in DNA: TGTGCCAGCGTGCCGAGACAGGGATACAATGAGCAGTTCTTC. Translated: CASVPRQGYNEQFF.

The chain couples TRBV7-6 to TRBJ2-1; D gene uncertain. The germline V gene encodes CDR1 SGHVS and CDR2 FNYEAQ. There are 14 residues in the CDR3. The V and J ends lost 1 base and 6 bases respectively, with 10 bases between them. CDR3 in DNA: TGTGCCAGCAGCTTAGGTGGGGTTCTCAATGAGCAGTTCTTC. It codes for CASSLGGVLNEQFF.

This rearrangement joins TRBV28 to TRBJ2-7; 9 positions agree with TRBD2. Per the germline V gene, CDR1 is MDHEN and CDR2 is SYDVKM. The CDR3 runs to 15 residues. V trimming: 7 bases; J trimming: 6 bases; junction bases outside the gene matches: 13. CDR3 DNA: TGTGCCAGCACCGCCAGCGGGGGGACCATCCTCGAGCAGTACTTC. Translating gives CASTASGGTILEQYF.

In its sample, this clonotype was seen a few times. The chain couples TRBV6-1 to TRBJ1-5, with a possible D match to TRBD1 (5 bases). The CDR3 spans 14 residues. The germline V and J ends were trimmed by 2 bases and 5 bases, with 10 bases remaining between them. Germline V gene sequence: CDR1 MNHNS, CDR2 SASEGT. The CDR3 loop reads CASSERAGYQPQHF. CDR3 coding DNA: TGTGCCAGCAGTGAAAGGGCAGGGTATCAGCCCCAGCATTTT.

The V and J genes are TRBV4-3 and TRBJ2-3; D uncertain. Trimming pared 1 base from V and 6 bases from J, leaving 8 bases between. The CDR3 is made up of 13 amino acids. From germline, CDR1 is LGHNA and CDR2 YSLEER. In DNA, the CDR3 is TGCGCCAGCAGCCAAGCTGACGTCGATACGCAGTATTTT. Its translation is CASSQADVDTQYF.

This clonotype has a handful of counts. V is TRBV2 and J is TRBJ1-3; no clear D. Per germline, CDR1 SNHLY and CDR2 FYNNEI. V was shortened by 4 bases and J by 4 bases, with 11 bases between the two germline ends. The CDR3 contains 14 residues. The CDR3 region has the DNA TGTGCCAGCAGTGTAGCGACTCACGGAAACACCATATATTTT. Amino acid sequence: CASSVATHGNTIYF.

The chain has TRBV7-9 and TRBJ1-3; possible D gene TRBD1, 5 bases. The CDR3 has 16 amino acids. Trimming removed 5 bases at V and 3 bases at J, with 17 bases between. Germline V CDR1 and CDR2: SEHNR, FQNEAQ (reference sequence). CDR3 bases: TGTGCCAGCAGCCCCAATATGGGGCCGTATGGAAACACCATATATTTT. Its translation is CASSPNMGPYGNTIYF.

This clonotype occurred a few times. The genes are TRBV5-6 and TRBJ1-4; no definite D call. V was shortened by 2 bases and J by 7 bases, with 27 bases between the two germline ends. Per germline, CDR1 SGHDT and CDR2 YYEEEE. The CDR3 length is 19 residues. The CDR3 loop reads CASSLSGITRPRAGEKLFF. The CDR3 DNA follows: TGTGCCAGCAGCTTATCGGGGATAACCCGACCCAGAGCGGGTGAAAAACTGTTTTTT.

On this clonotype itself: This could be a read error, since a much larger clone is one nucleotide away. The rearrangement uses TRBV6-5 and TRBJ1-1; D uncertain. The CDR3 spans 15 residues. From germline, CDR1 is MNHEY and CDR2 SVGAGI. The CDR3 nucleotides read TGTGCCTGCAGCCTACAGTCCGGGAGGAACACTGAAGCTTTCTTT. It is translated as CACSLQSGRNTEAFF.

This clonotype was counted between two and nine times. J is TRBJ2-5 and V is TRBV9, with 8 positions matching TRBD2. CDR1 and CDR2 from the germline V gene are SGDLS and YYNGEE. J gave up 9 bases and V 0 bases, and 13 bases lay outside the gene matches. The length of the CDR3 is 16 residues. CDR3 protein: CASSVEGLARTGAQYF. For the CDR3, the DNA is TGTGCCAGCAGCGTAGAAGGACTAGCCCGGACCGGGGCCCAGTACTTC.

The rearrangement uses TRBV24-1 and TRBJ2-7; no definite D call. Trimming took 3 bases from V and 7 from J, leaving 6 bases between them. Germline CDR1 KGHDR, CDR2 SFDVKD. The CDR3 spans 11 residues. In DNA form, the CDR3 reads TGTGCCACCAGTGATGGCCTAGAGCAGTACTTC. Its protein is CATSDGLEQYF.

In its sample, this clonotype was seen once. The chain is built from TRBV12-3 or TRBV12-4 and TRBJ1-2; D ambiguous. The CDR3 loop spans 12 amino acids. Trimming stripped 1 base from V and 9 bases from J, with 9 bases between. This chain's CDR3 is CASSLGRISYTF. CDR3 bases: TGTGCCAGCAGTTTAGGGCGTATTAGCTACACCTTC.